The 11 T cell receptor beta chains in this list originate from one sample, sequenced in a study of OX40 agonist ivuxolimab in advanced cancers. The method was immunoSEQ multiplex PCR; TCRdb's version includes in-frame clones alone and lacks a portion of them. Among 14,000 or so clones listed, about 86% were seen once. Specimen: CD4+ or CD8+ T cells sorted from blood, collected in a trial of the OX40 agonist ivuxolimab. These receptors were taken from an adult with an advanced solid tumor such as melanoma, head and neck, liver or kidney cancer.

V usage is TRBV7-3 and J usage is TRBJ2-3, with a tentative D call TRBD2 (7 bases). V was pared by 2 bases and J by 6 bases, with 15 bases between. The CDR3 extends over 15 amino acids. The germline V gene encodes CDR1 SGHTA and CDR2 FQGTGA. The CDR3, as DNA: TGTGCCAGCAGCTTAGGGGGGGCGGAGGCGGATACGCAGTATTTT. It specifies CASSLGGAEADTQYF.

The chain recombines TRBV19 with TRBJ1-5, with 7 nucleotides matching TRBD1. The CDR3 is made up of 14 amino acids. V trimming: 3 bases; J trimming: 7 bases; junction bases outside the gene matches: 6. Germline V CDR1 and CDR2: LNHDA, SQIVND (reference sequence). The CDR3 here is CASSIQQGRQPQHF. CDR3 sequence (DNA): TGTGCCAGTAGTATCCAACAGGGGAGGCAGCCCCAGCATTTT.

The chain has TRBV30 and TRBJ2-4; 8 bases match TRBD2. J gave up 1 base and V 2 bases, and 4 bases lay outside the gene matches. The germline gives CDR1 GTSNPN, CDR2 SVGIG (reference sequence). This CDR3 comprises 15 residues. The DNA of the CDR3 is TGTGCCTGGAGTATAGCGGGGCTGGCCAAAAACATTCAGTACTTC. Its translation is CAWSIAGLAKNIQYF.

This chain links TRBV6-6 with TRBJ2-3, with TRBD2 as a possible D gene (7 bases). Per germline, CDR1 MNHNY and CDR2 SVGAGI (reference sequence). The CDR3 sequence is 16 residues long. The germline V and J ends were trimmed by 2 bases and 6 bases, with 18 bases remaining between them. The CDR3 spells CASSYPGAQRGDTQYF. The DNA of the CDR3 is TGTGCCAGCAGTTACCCGGGGGCCCAGCGGGGCGATACGCAGTATTTT.

The chain joins TRBV6-5 to TRBJ2-3; 9 bases match TRBD2. V dropped 7 bases and J dropped 6; count of bases not matched to a gene: 11. The CDR3 runs 15 residues. Germline CDR1 and CDR2: MNHEY and SVGAGI. The CDR3 here is CASTTGTSFADTQYF. In DNA, the CDR3 is TGTGCCAGCACTACCGGGACTAGCTTCGCGGATACGCAGTATTTT.

This clone was recorded only once. The V and J genes are TRBV5-5 and TRBJ1-1, with a possible D match to TRBD1 (5 bases). V shed 4 bases and J shed 3 bases, with 7 bases lying between them. In germline, CDR1 is SGHKS, CDR2 YYEKEE (reference sequence). The CDR3 is made up of 12 amino acids. CDR3 sequence: CASSRGYTEAFF. In DNA, the CDR3 is TGTGCCAGCAGCCGGGGCTACACTGAAGCTTTCTTT.

The J gene is TRBJ2-7, the V gene TRBV9; 7 bases match TRBD2. Losses at the gene ends were 0 bases for V and 3 bases for J; bases not matched to a gene: 6. The germline V gene has CDR1 SGDLS and CDR2 YYNGEE. This CDR3 contains 15 residues. DNA for the CDR3: TGTGCCAGCAGCGTAGAGCGGGACGGAGGCTACGAGCAGTACTTC. Translation: CASSVERDGGYEQYF.

The J gene is TRBJ2-7, the V gene TRBV5-1; D is uncertain. The CDR3 runs to 14 residues. Germline V lookup: CDR1 SGHRS, CDR2 YFSETQ. V was pared by 2 bases and J by 2 bases, with 11 bases between. The DNA for the CDR3 is TGCGCCAGCAGCTTCCGTCAACTTCCCTACGAGCAGTACTTC. The encoded protein is CASSFRQLPYEQYF.

The chain is built from TRBV6-5 and TRBJ1-2; maybe TRBD1 (6 bases). Deletions cut 7 bases from V and 4 bases from J, with 19 bases between. This CDR3 contains 15 residues. Germline-derived CDR1 and CDR2 are MNHEY and SVGAGI. CDR3 sequence: CASKTGTSRGYGYTF. The CDR3 DNA sequence: TGTGCCAGCAAAACAGGGACTTCCCGAGGCTATGGCTACACCTTC.

This chain uses TRBV5-1 with TRBJ1-1, with D possibly TRBD1 on 6 matching bases. Germline lookup yields CDR1 SGHRS and CDR2 YFSETQ. The V end lost 0 bases, the J end lost 0 bases, and 6 bases lay between the germline ends. CDR3 length: 14 amino acids. Written as DNA, the CDR3 is TGCGCCAGCAGCTTGGGACAGGTGAACACTGAAGCTTTCTTT. This encodes CASSLGQVNTEAFF.

CDR3 protein: CASSYSGTGGRRGYTF. The CDR3 bases are TGTGCCAGCAGTTACTCGGGGACAGGGGGCCGTAGGGGCTACACCTTC. V gene TRBV6-5 combines with J gene TRBJ1-2; TRBD1 aligns across 12 bases. CDR3 length equals 16 residues. The V gene's germline CDR1 is MNHEY and CDR2 SVGAGI. With V trimmed by 0 bases and J by 8 bases, 7 bases remained unmatched.